This T cell receptor (beta chain) was identified in a study of cytomegalovirus exposure and HLA in healthy donors. Study information: Of the donors genotyped, a few hundred in all, about 81% fell in the Caucasian-associated ancestry cluster. Whole-study findings and limits: Productive status was seen about 90% or about 30% of the time for most TCR beta V segments in an earlier analysis.

With 60 Vbeta and 13 Jbeta primers, the PCR was carried out. Original processing notes: There were around 78 million unique TCR beta chains by a later count, and some 10 million of them were shared. Using immunoSEQ multiplex PCR, the repertoire was profiled, and TCRdb retains in-frame clones only, with some absent. The V and J calls and the clone size are those of that table, but D and trimming were determined from the DNA. The repertoire consists of about 130,000 clones, with around 79% occurring once and the leading ten covering approximately 2.1%. This CDR3 is built from 15 residues. Germline V CDR1 and CDR2: SGHTA, FQGNSA. Trimming cost V 4 bases and J 4 bases; bases outside gene matches: 9. A word on this clone: The antigen remains unidentified.

The clonotype comes from a woman aged 40 to 50 in good health and CMV-seropositive. The chain couples TRBV7-2 to TRBJ2-7, with 8 bases matching TRBD1. The material sequenced was PBMCs. The CDR3 here is CASSSGTGTGYEQYF. The CDR3 DNA reads as TGTGCCAGCAGCTCCGGGACCGGGACAGGTTACGAGCAGTACTTC.